A single TCR beta chain is shown here with its context. The antigen is unknown. The data stem from a study of T cell clones after liver transplantation. Study-wide background: In this trial, immunosuppression withdrawal was attempted within 2 years of liver transplant. A pre-transplant mixed lymphocyte reaction with TCRbeta sequencing defined graft-donor-reactive clones followed in post-transplant blood. The study's findings and limits: Compared with third party-reactive sequences, donor-reactive ones declined more, independent of withdrawal success.

CDR1 and CDR2 from the germline V gene are SGHNT and YENEEA. With 0 bases removed from V and 0 bases from J, the gap between germline ends came to 12 bases. The CDR3 has 17 residues. TCRdb keeps only in-frame clones here, not all; method: immunoSEQ multiplex PCR. In the table there are approximately 71,000 clones, approximately 92% of which are singletons. The chain links TRBV11-3 to TRBJ2-4; maybe TRBD1 (5 bases). This receptor was identified in a human patient who received a liver transplant. Part of the T cells may come from the graft donor. Sequenced here: CD4+ T cells from blood, sampled approximately 25 months after liver transplant. Written as DNA, the CDR3 is TGTGCCAGCAGCTTAGATCCCAGACAGACAGCCAAAAACATTCAGTACTTC. Translated: CASSLDPRQTAKNIQYF. Supplemented by reference TRBV11-3 and TRBJ2-4, the full variable domain reads EAGVVQSPRYKIIEKKQPVAFWCNPISGHNTLYWYLQNLGQGPELLIRYENEEAVDDSQLPKDRFSAERLKGVDSTLKIQPAELGDSAVYLCASSLDPRQTAKNIQYFGAGTRLSVL.